This TCR beta chain comes out of a study of shared clonotypes between healthy human individuals. Libraries were prepared by immunoSEQ multiplex PCR; TCRdb keeps only in-frame clonotypes and omits some of them. Of around 2.5 million clones detected, 93% appear once; the ten largest clones hold around 0.37%. The CDR3 covers 13 residues. Trimming left V 0 bases short and J 6 bases short, with 6 bases between. From germline, CDR1 is SGHTA and CDR2 FQGTGA. Study results and limitations: Generation probabilities were higher for clonotypes shared across all four sorted-subset donors than for unshared ones. What naive subsets generally showed was a larger estimated richness than memory subsets showed. It was the few donors that limited the genetic and exposure-history diversity represented.

This clone was recorded only once. What it binds is unknown. This sequence was found in a man aged 18 to 29 in good health. Some clones in this sample may be carry-over from other donors' samples. The sequenced sample consisted of naive CD4+ T cells from PBMCs. Described subset: CD45RA+ positively selected. The V gene is TRBV7-3, the J gene TRBJ2-1; D could derive from TRBD1 or TRBD2 (5 bases each). The CDR3, as DNA: TGTGCCAGCAGCTTAACTGGGGGCAATGAGCAGTTCTTC. Translated: CASSLTGGNEQFF.